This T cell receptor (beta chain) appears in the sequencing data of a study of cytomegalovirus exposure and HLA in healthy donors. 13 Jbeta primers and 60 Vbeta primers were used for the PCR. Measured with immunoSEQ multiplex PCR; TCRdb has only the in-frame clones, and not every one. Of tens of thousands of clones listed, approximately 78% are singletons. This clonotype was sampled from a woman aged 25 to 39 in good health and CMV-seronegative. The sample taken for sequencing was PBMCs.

The CDR3 nucleotides are TGCGCCAGCAGCCAAGAAGTGGGAACTAGCGGGGGTGGCACAGATACGCAGTATTTT. As protein: CASSQEVGTSGGGTDTQYF. The chain combines TRBV4-3 with TRBJ2-3, with 11 nucleotides matching TRBD2. Germline V gene data show CDR1 as LGHNA and CDR2 as YSLEER. This CDR3 is built from 19 residues. With V trimmed by 0 bases and J by 1 base, 9 bases remained unmatched.